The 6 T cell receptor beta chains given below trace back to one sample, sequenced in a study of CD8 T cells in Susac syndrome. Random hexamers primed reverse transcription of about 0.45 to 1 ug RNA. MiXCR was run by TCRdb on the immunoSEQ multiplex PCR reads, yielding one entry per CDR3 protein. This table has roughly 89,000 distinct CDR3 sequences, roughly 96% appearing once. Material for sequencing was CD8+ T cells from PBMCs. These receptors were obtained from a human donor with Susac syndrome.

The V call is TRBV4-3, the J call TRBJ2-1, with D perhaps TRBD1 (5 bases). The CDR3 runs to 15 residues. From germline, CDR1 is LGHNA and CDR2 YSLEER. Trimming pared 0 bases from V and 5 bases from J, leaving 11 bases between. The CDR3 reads CASSQDGTRDNEQFF. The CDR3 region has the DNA TGCGCCAGCAGCCAAGATGGTACCAGGGACAATGAGCAGTTCTTC.

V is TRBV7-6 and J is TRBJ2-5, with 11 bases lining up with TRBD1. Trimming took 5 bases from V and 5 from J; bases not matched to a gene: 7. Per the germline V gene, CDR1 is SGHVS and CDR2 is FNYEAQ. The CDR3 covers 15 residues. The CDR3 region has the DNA TGTGCCAGCAGCCCGCGGACAGGGGGCCCGGAGACCCAGTACTTC. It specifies CASSPRTGGPETQYF.

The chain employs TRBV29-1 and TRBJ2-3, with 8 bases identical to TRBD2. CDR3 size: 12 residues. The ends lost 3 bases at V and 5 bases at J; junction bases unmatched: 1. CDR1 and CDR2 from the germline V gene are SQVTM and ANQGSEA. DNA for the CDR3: TGCAGCGTTGACCTAGCGGGAGATACGCAGTATTTT. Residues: CSVDLAGDTQYF.

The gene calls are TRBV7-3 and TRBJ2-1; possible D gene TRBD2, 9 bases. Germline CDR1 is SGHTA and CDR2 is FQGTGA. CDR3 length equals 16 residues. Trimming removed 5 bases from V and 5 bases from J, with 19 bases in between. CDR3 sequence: CASSPGGGGVDNEQFF. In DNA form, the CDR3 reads TGTGCCAGCAGCCCAGGGGGCGGGGGGGTAGACAATGAGCAGTTCTTC.

DNA of the CDR3: TGCAGCGTAACCGGACAGGGGGCTTGGGATACGCAGTATTTT. It yields the protein CSVTGQGAWDTQYF. The chain recombines TRBV29-1 with TRBJ2-3; TRBD1 matches 11 bases. The CDR3 is 14 amino acids. With V trimmed by 6 bases and J by 6 bases, 8 bases remained unmatched. Germline values: CDR1 SQVTM, CDR2 ANQGSEA.

The CDR3 sequence: CASSGAGTENYGYTF. CDR3 sequence (DNA): TGTGCCAGTAGTGGGGCCGGGACAGAAAACTATGGCTACACCTTC. This chain links TRBV19 with TRBJ1-2; 7 bases are a match to TRBD1. This CDR3 comprises 15 residues. The germline V gene has CDR1 LNHDA and CDR2 SQIVND (reference sequence). V lost 5 bases, J lost 2 bases, and 8 bases stayed unmatched.